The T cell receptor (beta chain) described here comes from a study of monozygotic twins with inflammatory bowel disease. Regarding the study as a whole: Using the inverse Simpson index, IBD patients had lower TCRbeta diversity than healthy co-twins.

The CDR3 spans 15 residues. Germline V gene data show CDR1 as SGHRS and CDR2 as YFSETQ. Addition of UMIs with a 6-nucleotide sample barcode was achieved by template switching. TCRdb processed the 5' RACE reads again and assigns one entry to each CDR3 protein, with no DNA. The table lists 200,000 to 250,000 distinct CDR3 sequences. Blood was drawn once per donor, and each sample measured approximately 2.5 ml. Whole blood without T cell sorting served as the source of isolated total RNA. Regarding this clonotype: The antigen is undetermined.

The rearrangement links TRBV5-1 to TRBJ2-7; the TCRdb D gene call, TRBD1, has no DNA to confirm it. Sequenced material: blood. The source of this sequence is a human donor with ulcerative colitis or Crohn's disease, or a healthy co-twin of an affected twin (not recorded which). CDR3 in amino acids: CASSGGQPRNYEQYF.